The clone carrying this T cell receptor (beta chain) appeared a few times. TCRdb itself ran the 5' RACE reads through MiXCR, one entry per CDR3 protein. This sample carries about 110,000 distinct CDR3 sequences, 11% of them seen once, and the ten largest clones take approximately 8.1%. This sample is part of a study of early T cells in non-severe SARS-CoV-2 infection. Germline loops: CDR1 SGHTA, CDR2 FQGNSA. Trimming cost V 4 bases and J 7 bases; bases outside gene matches: 10. The CDR3 runs to 15 residues. This clonotype was obtained from an adult who was a healthcare worker with PCR-confirmed SARS-CoV-2 infection or an uninfected control (not recorded which). Sequenced: whole blood. The genes are TRBV7-2 and TRBJ2-1, with 7 nucleotides matching TRBD2. The CDR3 sequence: CASSYPRGSRNEQFF. The CDR3, as DNA: TGTGCCAGCAGCTACCCTCGCGGGAGTCGAAATGAGCAGTTCTTC.